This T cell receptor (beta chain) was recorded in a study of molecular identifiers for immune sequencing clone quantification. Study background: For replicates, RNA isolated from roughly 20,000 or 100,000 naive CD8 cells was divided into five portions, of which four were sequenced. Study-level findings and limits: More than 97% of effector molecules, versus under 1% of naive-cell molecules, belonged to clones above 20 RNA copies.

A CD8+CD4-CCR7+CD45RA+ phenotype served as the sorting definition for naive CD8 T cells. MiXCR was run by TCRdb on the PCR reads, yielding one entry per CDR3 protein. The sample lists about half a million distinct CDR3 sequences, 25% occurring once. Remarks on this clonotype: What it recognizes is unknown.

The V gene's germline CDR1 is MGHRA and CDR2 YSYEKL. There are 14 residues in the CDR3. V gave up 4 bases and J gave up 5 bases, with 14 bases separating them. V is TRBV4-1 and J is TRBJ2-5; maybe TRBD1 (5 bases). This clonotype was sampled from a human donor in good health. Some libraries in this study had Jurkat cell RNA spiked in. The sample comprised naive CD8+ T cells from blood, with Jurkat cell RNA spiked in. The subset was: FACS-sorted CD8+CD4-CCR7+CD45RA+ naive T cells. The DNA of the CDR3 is TGCGCCAGCAGCCTGGCCAGGGTTGACGAGACCCAGTACTTC. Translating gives CASSLARVDETQYF.